This entry lists 22 T cell receptor beta chains sequenced from one sample in a study of blood T cell repertoires in COVID-19. Profiling relied on immunoSEQ multiplex PCR, and the TCRdb table lists in-frame clones only, not all of them. This table holds some 120,000 clones, about 80% found once. The sequencing sample was made of peripheral blood. These receptors were taken from a woman between 45 and 65 years old with acute or convalescent COVID-19.

The V gene is TRBV30, the J gene TRBJ2-1; 7 bases map to TRBD2. Germline V gene lookup returns CDR1 GTSNPN and CDR2 SVGIG (reference sequence). The junction had 8 bases not matched to a gene; V was cut back by 5 bases and J by 4 bases. There are 14 residues in the CDR3. The CDR3 region has the DNA TGTGCCTGGGCCGGGACTACAATATACAATGAGCAGTTCTTC. It codes for CAWAGTTIYNEQFF.

This clone was seen only a few times. The rearrangement links TRBV7-8 to TRBJ1-5, with D maybe TRBD1 (5 bases). The V end was cut by 2 bases, the J end by 8 bases, with 16 bases between. The germline gives CDR1 SGHVS, CDR2 FQNEAQ. The CDR3 runs to 15 residues. The CDR3 DNA sequence: TGTGCCAGCAGCTTAATGGACAAACGATACGAGCCCCAGCATTTT. Translated, it gives CASSLMDKRYEPQHF.

The rearrangement links TRBV4-1 to TRBJ2-2; TRBD2 might be the D (5 bases). The V end lost 4 bases, the J end lost 4 bases, and 16 bases lay between the germline ends. Germline V gives CDR1 MGHRA, CDR2 YSYEKL. The CDR3 is made up of 16 amino acids. CDR3: CASSPSNSVGTGELFF. Written as DNA, the CDR3 is TGCGCCAGCAGCCCCTCCAATAGCGTCGGCACCGGGGAGCTGTTTTTT.

The rearrangement links TRBV30 to TRBJ2-7; 7 bases line up with TRBD1. The trim removed 7 bases at V and 3 bases at J, leaving 12 bases unmatched. This CDR3 spans 14 amino acids. Germline V gene lookup returns CDR1 GTSNPN and CDR2 SVGIG (reference sequence). The CDR3 nucleotides read TGTGCCTTCTTGACAGGGATGGGAAACTACGAGCAGTACTTC. It is translated as CAFLTGMGNYEQYF.

The DNA of the CDR3 is TGTGCCTGGAGTGCCCCCGGACATTCCTACGAGCAGTACTTC. Translating it yields CAWSAPGHSYEQYF. The rearrangement uses TRBV30 and TRBJ2-7; maybe TRBD1 (5 bases). The germline V gene has CDR1 GTSNPN and CDR2 SVGIG (reference sequence). V dropped 1 base and J dropped 1 base, with 11 bases sitting between them. This CDR3 is 14 amino acids long.

The rearrangement uses TRBV9 and TRBJ2-1; 12 nucleotides match TRBD1. The CDR3 consists of 15 residues. Germline CDR1 is SGDLS and CDR2 is YYNGEE. Trimming cost V 0 bases and J 7 bases; bases outside gene matches: 2. CDR3 residues: CASSVGGQGANEQFF. The CDR3 DNA reads TGTGCCAGCAGCGTAGGGGGACAGGGGGCGAATGAGCAGTTCTTC.

The genes are TRBV7-3 and TRBJ1-1; no firm D call. There are 13 residues in the CDR3. V shed 4 bases and J shed 11 bases, with 17 bases lying between them. Germline V gene data show CDR1 as SGHTA and CDR2 as FQGTGA. In nucleotides, the CDR3 is TGTGCCAGCAGCTACTCTCCGGGAGGTTTGGCTTTCTTT. This sequence encodes CASSYSPGGLAFF.

V usage is TRBV2 and J usage is TRBJ2-7, with D perhaps TRBD1 (5 bases). V lost 6 bases to trimming and J lost 4 bases, with 13 bases between them. Germline V gives CDR1 SNHLY, CDR2 FYNNEI. The CDR3 is 13 amino acids. The CDR3 sequence is CASRLGLGYEQYF. For the CDR3, the DNA is TGTGCCAGCAGATTGGGGCTGGGGTACGAGCAGTACTTC.

The CDR3 region is CSASTLAGGRQFF. CDR3 DNA: TGCAGTGCTAGTACGCTAGCGGGAGGGAGGCAGTTCTTC. J is TRBJ2-1 and V is TRBV20-1, with TRBD2 matching 12 bases. Unmatched junction bases numbered 6, after V lost 3 bases and J lost 12 bases. Germline V CDR1 and CDR2: DFQATT, SNEGSKA (reference sequence). The CDR3 extends over 13 amino acids.

V is TRBV29-1 and J is TRBJ1-1, with a tentative D call TRBD1 (6 bases). Germline CDR1 reads SQVTM; CDR2 reads ANQGSEA. The V gene lost 7 bases and the J gene lost 7 bases, with 10 bases spanning the gap. This CDR3 is 10 amino acids long. The CDR3 is CSAGQHEAFF. Written as DNA, the CDR3 is TGCAGCGCTGGACAGCATGAAGCTTTCTTT. Full variable domain (missing parts from reference TRBV29-1 and TRBJ1-1): SAVISQKPSRDICQRGTSLTIQCQVDSQVTMMFWYRQQPGQSLTLIATANQGSEATYESGFVIDKFPISRPNLTFSTLTVSNMSPEDSSIYLCSAGQHEAFFGQGTRLTVV.

This chain joins TRBV18 and TRBJ2-7; 9 nucleotides agree with TRBD2. The germline CDR1 and CDR2 sequences are KGHSH and LQKENI. Germline trimming cut 4 bases from V and 0 bases from J; bases unmatched to any gene: 4. This CDR3 is 15 amino acids long. In DNA form, the CDR3 reads TGTGCCAGCTCACTACTGACTAGCGGCTCCTACGAGCAGTACTTC. This codes for CASSLLTSGSYEQYF.

This sequence joins TRBV9 and TRBJ1-2; 11 nucleotides align to TRBD1. The CDR3 runs 16 residues. Trimming removed 3 bases from V and 4 bases from J; junction bases left unmatched: 8. CDR1 is SGDLS and CDR2 is YYNGEE in the germline V gene. The CDR3 spells CASSGTGGISGYGYTF. CDR3 DNA sequence: TGTGCCAGCAGCGGGACAGGGGGCATAAGTGGCTATGGCTACACCTTC.

V usage is TRBV7-2 and J usage is TRBJ2-7; TRBD2 might be the D (5 bases). This CDR3 contains 14 residues. The V gene's germline CDR1 is SGHTA and CDR2 FQGNSA. The germline V and J ends were trimmed by 4 bases and 3 bases, with 13 bases remaining between them. The CDR3 DNA reads as TGTGCCAGCAGCTCCAGCGGAAAAAGCTACGAGCAGTACTTC. Its protein product is CASSSSGKSYEQYF.

This rearrangement joins TRBV7-2 to TRBJ2-7; 7 positions match TRBD1. CDR1 SGHTA and CDR2 FQGNSA come from the germline V gene. V was pared by 4 bases and J by 4 bases, with 7 bases of the junction left unmatched. The CDR3 is 14 amino acids. The CDR3 DNA reads TGTGCCAGCAGCTCCGCGACAGGGTCATACGAGCAGTACTTC. It specifies CASSSATGSYEQYF.

This chain uses TRBV7-8 with TRBJ2-3, with TRBD2 matching 11 bases. The CDR3 is made up of 16 amino acids. From germline, CDR1 is SGHVS and CDR2 FQNEAQ. V shed 5 bases, J shed 5 bases, and the junction held 9 bases outside the gene matches. CDR3 sequence reads: CASSNLAGGRIDTQYF. CDR3 in DNA: TGTGCCAGCAGCAACTTAGCGGGGGGGAGGATAGATACGCAGTATTTT.

The count of this clone is one. The chain uses TRBV2 and TRBJ2-3, with a weak D call TRBD2 (5 bases). Between the trimmed V and J ends, which lost 0 bases and 3 bases, there was a span of 10 bases. The CDR3 covers 15 residues. Germline-derived CDR1 and CDR2 are SNHLY and FYNNEI. CDR3 residues: CASSEASRGTDTQYF. The CDR3 DNA follows: TGTGCCAGCAGTGAAGCTAGCAGAGGGACAGATACGCAGTATTTT.

This chain links TRBV19 with TRBJ1-5; D ambiguous. From germline, CDR1 is LNHDA and CDR2 SQIVND (reference sequence). There are 15 residues in the CDR3. Trimming shortened V by 1 base and J by 4 bases, and 11 bases separated the two germline ends. CDR3: CASSIGGRRNQPQHF. CDR3 DNA: TGTGCCAGTAGTATAGGCGGGAGGAGGAATCAGCCCCAGCATTTT.

The V and J genes are TRBV28 and TRBJ2-5, with TRBD2 identical over 12 bases. The germline gives CDR1 MDHEN, CDR2 SYDVKM. There are 15 residues in the CDR3. V lost 3 bases and J lost 5; bases outside the gene matches: 4. The CDR3 sequence is CASSFLAGGGETQYF. CDR3 bases: TGTGCCAGCAGTTTTCTAGCGGGAGGGGGTGAGACCCAGTACTTC. The variable domain in full, with the rest retrieved from reference TRBV28 and TRBJ2-5, is DVKVTQSSRYLVKRTGEKVFLECVQDMDHENMFWYRQDPGLGLRLIYFSYDVKMKEKGDIPEGYSVSREKKERFSLILESASTNQTSMYLCASSFLAGGGETQYFGPGTRLLVL.

The chain has TRBV19 and TRBJ1-2, with D tentatively TRBD1 (5 bases). V lost 1 base, J lost 4 bases, and 10 bases lay in between. Germline lookup yields CDR1 LNHDA and CDR2 SQIVND (reference sequence). This CDR3 spans 14 amino acids. Here the CDR3 reads CASSIADRIYGYTF. In DNA, the CDR3 is TGTGCCAGTAGTATAGCCGACAGAATCTATGGCTACACCTTC. The full variable domain, in which reference TRBV19 and TRBJ1-2 provide the parts outside the CDR3, is DGGITQSPKYLFRKEGQNVTLSCEQNLNHDAMYWYRQDPGQGLRLIYYSQIVNDFQKGDIAEGYSVSREKKESFPLTVTSAQKNPTAFYLCASSIADRIYGYTFGSGTRLTVV.

The chain recombines TRBV7-6 with TRBJ1-1; D is uncertain. From germline, CDR1 is SGHVS and CDR2 FNYEAQ. CDR3 length: 15 residues. Trimming removed 1 base from V and 0 bases from J, with 9 bases in between. Written as DNA, the CDR3 is TGTGCCAGCAGCTTAGTCGGGGATATGAACACTGAAGCTTTCTTT. It is translated as CASSLVGDMNTEAFF.

The chain carries TRBV13 and TRBJ1-1; perhaps TRBD1 as D (5 bases). Trimming removed 8 bases at V and 1 base at J, with 17 bases between. The CDR3 has 15 amino acids. The germline gives CDR1 PRHDT, CDR2 FYEKMQ (reference sequence). The CDR3, as DNA: TGTGCCAGCCTGACGGGGGGACGACCGAACACTGAAGCTTTCTTT. Protein product: CASLTGGRPNTEAFF. Supplemented by reference TRBV13 and TRBJ1-1, the full variable domain reads AAGVIQSPRHLIKEKRETATLKCYPIPRHDTVYWYQQGPGQDPQFLISFYEKMQSDKGSIPDRFSAQQFSDYHSELNMSSLELGDSALYFCASLTGGRPNTEAFFGQGTRLTVV.

The sample holds a few counts of this clone. The genes are TRBV14 and TRBJ1-1; no definite D call. The V and J ends lost 6 bases and 2 bases respectively, with 10 bases between them. Per the germline V gene, CDR1 is SGHDN and CDR2 is FVKESK. The CDR3 covers 13 residues. DNA for the CDR3: TGTGCCAGCAGGGGAGTATCCAACACTGAAGCTTTCTTT. Protein sequence: CASRGVSNTEAFF.